The clone carrying this T cell receptor (beta chain) was detected only a few times. In the authors' methods: From reference gene primer amplification, estimates of nucleated cell counts were derived. Sequencing used immunoSEQ multiplex PCR; TCRdb keeps in-frame clones, though not all of them. That table gives V, J and clone size, and the DNA gave D and trimming. This sample has fewer than 120,000 clones, with around 76% found just once. The data stem from a study of blood T cell repertoires in COVID-19. Whole-study context: Both acute and convalescent COVID-19 samples were obtained from the United States, Italy and Spain. Sources were T cells, B-cell-depleted T cells, or PBMCs; the material itself was cDNA or gDNA.

Trimming pared 3 bases from V and 6 bases from J, leaving 17 bases between. CDR1 and CDR2 (germline): ENHRY, SYGVKD. The CDR3 spans 15 residues. The material sequenced was peripheral blood. The clonotype originates from a woman older than 75 with acute or convalescent COVID-19. The chain combines TRBV10-3 with TRBJ1-1, with TRBD1 as a possible D gene (5 bases). CDR3 nucleotide sequence: TGTGCCATCAGTGACCGGAGGGGAGAGTTCGCTGAAGCTTTCTTT. Translated, it gives CAISDRRGEFAEAFF.